Listed here are 16 T cell receptor beta chains from one sample, sequenced in a study of CD8 T cell repertoires and HIV-1 epitope variants. Clones were read by immunoSEQ multiplex PCR, and TCRdb kept only the in-frame ones, dropping some. The table shows over 90,000 clones, with over 70% occurring only once. The sample was uncultured baseline CD8+ T cells from peripheral blood mononuclear cells (PBMCs). These receptors came from a male donor with HIV.

V gene TRBV5-6 combines with J gene TRBJ2-7; TRBD1 matches at 10 bases. The CDR3 contains 15 residues. Germline lookup yields CDR1 SGHDT and CDR2 YYEEEE. The V and J ends lost 4 bases and 6 bases, in that order; junction bases with no gene match: 10. The CDR3 is CASSLGGTGEAEQYF. The CDR3 DNA is TGTGCCAGCAGCCTGGGAGGGACAGGGGAGGCCGAGCAGTACTTC.

The genes are TRBV19 and TRBJ2-1; TRBD1 is a possible D gene (7 bases). Germline V gene data show CDR1 as LNHDA and CDR2 as SQIVND (reference sequence). This CDR3 region has 15 residues. The V end was cut by 6 bases, the J end by 2 bases, with 14 bases between. The CDR3 is CASRLGGQTYNEQFF. Here the CDR3 DNA reads TGTGCCAGTAGACTGGGGGGACAGACCTACAATGAGCAGTTCTTC.

This clone was observed a handful of times. The chain is built from TRBV6-4 and TRBJ1-5, with unresolved D. Looked up from germline, CDR1 is MRHNA and CDR2 is SNTAGT. With 4 bases removed from V and 0 bases from J, the gap between germline ends came to 10 bases. The CDR3 loop spans 15 amino acids. CDR3 in DNA: TGTGCCAGCAGTGTGTCCCCTAATAGCAATCAGCCCCAGCATTTT. The encoded protein is CASSVSPNSNQPQHF.

This sequence joins TRBV6-5 and TRBJ2-3; D is unclear. This CDR3 contains 14 residues. With 1 base removed from V and 0 bases from J, the gap between germline ends came to 5 bases. Per the germline V gene, CDR1 is MNHEY and CDR2 is SVGAGI. The chain's CDR3 is CASSYLTSTDTQYF. DNA of the CDR3: TGTGCCAGCAGTTACTTGACTAGCACAGATACGCAGTATTTT.

This chain joins TRBV6-5 and TRBJ2-6; D is ambiguous. Germline lookup yields CDR1 MNHEY and CDR2 SVGAGI. The CDR3 runs to 14 residues. Trimming cost V 5 bases and J 0 bases, with 5 bases left between them. Here the CDR3 reads CASSLPSGANVLTF. In nucleotides, the CDR3 is TGTGCCAGCAGTCTGCCCTCTGGGGCCAACGTCCTGACTTTC.

This sequence joins TRBV7-3 and TRBJ1-1; possible D gene TRBD1, 6 bases. Trimming took 1 base from V and 0 from J, leaving 6 bases between them. CDR1 is SGHTA, CDR2 FQGTGA, per germline. The CDR3 is 14 residues long. The CDR3, as DNA: TGTGCCAGCAGCTTAAACAGGGTGAACACTGAAGCTTTCTTT. It encodes CASSLNRVNTEAFF.

The chain carries TRBV28 and TRBJ1-3; no reliable D call. The CDR3 contains 14 residues. Trimming pared 6 bases from V and 2 bases from J, leaving 11 bases between. The V gene's germline CDR1 is MDHEN and CDR2 SYDVKM. This CDR3 is CASSAALAGNTIYF. The CDR3 region has the DNA TGTGCCAGCAGCGCTGCCTTAGCTGGAAACACCATATATTTT. Drawing the rest from reference TRBV28 and TRBJ1-3, the complete variable domain is DVKVTQSSRYLVKRTGEKVFLECVQDMDHENMFWYRQDPGLGLRLIYFSYDVKMKEKGDIPEGYSVSREKKERFSLILESASTNQTSMYLCASSAALAGNTIYFGEGSWLTVV.

Regarding this clone: This sample includes further DNA sequences coding for the same CDR3. In DNA, the CDR3 is TGTGCCAGCGGGACAGACGGAAACACCATATATTTT. Protein sequence: CASGTDGNTIYF. The rearrangement joins TRBV6-1 to TRBJ1-3; 7 positions match TRBD1. V lost 8 bases and J lost 4; bases outside the gene matches: 2. The CDR3 extends over 12 amino acids. Germline V gene sequence: CDR1 MNHNS, CDR2 SASEGT.

Regarding this clone: At one end the junction does not follow the germline gene, possibly because of a read error. V usage is TRBV7-7 and J usage is TRBJ2-1; 10 nucleotides line up with TRBD2. The CDR3 contains 15 residues. Germline CDR1 and CDR2: SSHAT and FNYEAQ (reference sequence). This CDR3 is CASSLGLADYNEQFF. CDR3 bases: TGTGCTAGCAGCCTTGGACTAGCGGATTACAATGAGCAGTTCTTC. The entire variable domain, with the rest obtained from reference TRBV7-7 and TRBJ2-1, is as follows: GAGVSQSPRYKVTKRGQDVTLRCDPISSHATLYWYQQALGQGPEFLTYFNYEAQPDKSGLPSDRFSAERPEGSISTLTIQRTEQRDSAMYRCASSLGLADYNEQFFGPGTRLTVL.

The chain couples TRBV7-6 to TRBJ1-2; a possible D gene is TRBD1 (6 bases). CDR1 is SGHVS, CDR2 FNYEAQ, per germline. This CDR3 has 13 amino acids. V was shortened by 1 base and J by 5 bases, with 8 bases between the two germline ends. Here the CDR3 reads CASSLEQGYGYTF. CDR3 nucleotide sequence: TGTGCCAGCAGCTTAGAACAGGGTTATGGCTACACCTTC.

V usage is TRBV30 and J usage is TRBJ1-1; D is unclear. This CDR3 comprises 12 residues. CDR1 and CDR2 from the germline V gene are GTSNPN and SVGIG (reference sequence). Trimming took 4 bases from V and 0 from J, leaving 6 bases between them. The CDR3 region has the DNA TGTGCCTGGATAACCATGAACACTGAAGCTTTCTTT. It is translated as CAWITMNTEAFF. The full variable domain, with the rest looked up from reference TRBV30 and TRBJ1-1, is SQTIHQWPATLVQPVGSPLSLECTVEGTSNPNLYWYRQAAGRGLQLLFYSVGIGQISSEVPQNLSASRPQDRQFILSSKKLLLSDSGFYLCAWITMNTEAFFGQGTRLTVV.

The chain uses TRBV5-5 and TRBJ2-5; D is possibly TRBD1 or TRBD2 (5 bases each). V lost 0 bases and J 1 base, leaving 10 bases between the germline ends. Germline assignment: CDR1 SGHKS and CDR2 YYEKEE (reference sequence). There are 15 residues in the CDR3. The CDR3 here is CASSLGGVGQETQYF. The CDR3 nucleotides read TGTGCCAGCAGCTTGGGAGGGGTGGGCCAAGAGACCCAGTACTTC.

The chain is built from TRBV28 and TRBJ2-7; D is unclear. The CDR3 is 14 amino acids. Trimming removed 10 bases from V and 3 bases from J, with 19 bases in between. Germline V gene sequence: CDR1 MDHEN, CDR2 SYDVKM. CDR3 region: CATWKGLHHYEQYF. For the CDR3, the DNA is TGTGCCACCTGGAAAGGGCTTCACCACTACGAGCAGTACTTC.

The chain recombines TRBV28 with TRBJ1-1; D is ambiguous. With 3 bases removed from V and 6 bases from J, the gap between germline ends came to 8 bases. Germline CDR1 and CDR2: MDHEN and SYDVKM. The CDR3 is 12 residues long. The CDR3 here is CASSLSGSEAFF. DNA for the CDR3: TGTGCCAGCAGTTTGTCGGGGTCTGAAGCTTTCTTT. Using reference TRBV28 and TRBJ1-1 for the parts outside the CDR3, the full variable domain is DVKVTQSSRYLVKRTGEKVFLECVQDMDHENMFWYRQDPGLGLRLIYFSYDVKMKEKGDIPEGYSVSREKKERFSLILESASTNQTSMYLCASSLSGSEAFFGQGTRLTVV.

The rearrangement links TRBV15 to TRBJ1-5; D perhaps matches TRBD1 (5 bases). The germline CDR1 and CDR2 sequences are LNHNV and YYDKDF (reference sequence). This CDR3 has 14 amino acids. V dropped 5 bases and J dropped 5 bases, with 13 bases sitting between them. The CDR3 protein is CATSGGARDQPQHF. In DNA form, the CDR3 reads TGTGCCACCAGCGGAGGGGCCAGGGATCAGCCCCAGCATTTT.

The sample holds one count of this clone. V is TRBV5-1 and J is TRBJ2-2; TRBD2 matches at 10 bases. Trimming at V came to 0 bases and at J to 4 bases, leaving 3 bases not matched to a gene. CDR1 is SGHRS and CDR2 is YFSETQ in the germline V gene. CDR3 length: 16 residues. The CDR3 DNA reads TGCGCCAGCAGCTTGGGACTAGCGGGCGTCACCGGGGAGCTGTTTTTT. Translated, it gives CASSLGLAGVTGELFF.